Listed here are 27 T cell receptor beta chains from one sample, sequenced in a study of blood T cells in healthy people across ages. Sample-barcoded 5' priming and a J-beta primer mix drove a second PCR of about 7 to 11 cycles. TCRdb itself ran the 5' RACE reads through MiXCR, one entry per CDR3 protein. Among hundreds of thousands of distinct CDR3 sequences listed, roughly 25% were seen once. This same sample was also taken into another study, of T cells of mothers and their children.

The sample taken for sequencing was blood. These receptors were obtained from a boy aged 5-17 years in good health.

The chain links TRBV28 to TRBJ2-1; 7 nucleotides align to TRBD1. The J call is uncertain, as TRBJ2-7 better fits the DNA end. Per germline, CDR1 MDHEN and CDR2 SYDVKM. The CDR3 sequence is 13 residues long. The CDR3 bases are TGTGCCAGCAGTTCGGGACAGTCCACCGAGCAGTACTTC. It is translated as CASSSGQSTEQYF.

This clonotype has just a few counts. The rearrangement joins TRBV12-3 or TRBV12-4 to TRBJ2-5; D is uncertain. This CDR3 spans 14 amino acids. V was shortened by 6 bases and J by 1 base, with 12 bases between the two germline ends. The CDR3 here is CASRNNEIQETQYF. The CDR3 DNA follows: TGTGCCAGCAGAAATAACGAGATCCAAGAGACCCAGTACTTC.

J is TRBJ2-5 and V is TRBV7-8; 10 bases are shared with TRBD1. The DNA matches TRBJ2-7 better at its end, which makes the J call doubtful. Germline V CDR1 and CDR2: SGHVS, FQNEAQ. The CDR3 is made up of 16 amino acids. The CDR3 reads CASSLATGTGAYEQYF. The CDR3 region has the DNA TGTGCCAGCAGCTTAGCAACCGGGACAGGGGCCTACGAGCAGTACTTC.

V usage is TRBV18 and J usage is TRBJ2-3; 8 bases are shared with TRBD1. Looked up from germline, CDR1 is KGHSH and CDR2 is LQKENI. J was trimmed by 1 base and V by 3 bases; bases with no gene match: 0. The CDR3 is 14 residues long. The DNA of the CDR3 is TGTGCCAGCTCACCGACAGGGGGCACAGATACGCAGTATTTT. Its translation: CASSPTGGTDTQYF.

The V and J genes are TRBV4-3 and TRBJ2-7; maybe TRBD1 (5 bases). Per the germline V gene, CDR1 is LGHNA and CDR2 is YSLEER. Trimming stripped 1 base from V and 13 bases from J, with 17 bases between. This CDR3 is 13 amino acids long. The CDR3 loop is CASSQVTGSGKYF. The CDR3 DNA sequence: TGCGCCAGCAGCCAAGTGACCGGGTCAGGGAAATACTTC.

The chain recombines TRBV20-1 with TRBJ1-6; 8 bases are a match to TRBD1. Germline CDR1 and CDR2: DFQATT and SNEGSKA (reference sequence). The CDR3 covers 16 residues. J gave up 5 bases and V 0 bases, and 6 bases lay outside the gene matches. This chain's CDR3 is CSARDFPGQDNSPLHF. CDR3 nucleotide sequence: TGCAGTGCTAGAGATTTCCCGGGACAGGATAATTCACCCCTCCACTTT.

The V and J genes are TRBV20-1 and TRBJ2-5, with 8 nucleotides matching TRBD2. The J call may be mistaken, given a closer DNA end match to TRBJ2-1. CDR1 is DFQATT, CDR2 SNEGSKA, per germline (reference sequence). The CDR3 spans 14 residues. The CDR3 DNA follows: TGCAGTGCTACCCTAGCGGGTAGCTACAATGAGCAGTTCTTC. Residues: CSATLAGSYNEQFF.

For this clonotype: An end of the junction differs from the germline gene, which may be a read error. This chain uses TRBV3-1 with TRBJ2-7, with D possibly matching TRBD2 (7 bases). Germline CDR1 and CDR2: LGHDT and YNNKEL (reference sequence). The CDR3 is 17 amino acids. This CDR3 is CASSHDVLGGATYEQYF. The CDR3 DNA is TGTGCCAGTAGCCATGATGTCCTTGGGGGGGCCACCTACGAGCAGTACTTC.

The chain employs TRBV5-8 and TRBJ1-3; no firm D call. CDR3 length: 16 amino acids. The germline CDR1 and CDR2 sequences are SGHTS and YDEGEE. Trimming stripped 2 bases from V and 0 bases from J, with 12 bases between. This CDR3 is CASSFVRSGSGNTIYF. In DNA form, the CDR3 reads TGTGCCAGCAGCTTTGTCCGGTCGGGCTCTGGAAACACCATATATTTT.

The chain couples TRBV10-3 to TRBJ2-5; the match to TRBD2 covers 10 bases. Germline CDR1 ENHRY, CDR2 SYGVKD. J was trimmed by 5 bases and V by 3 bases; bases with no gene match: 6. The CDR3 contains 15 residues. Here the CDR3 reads CAISEAGGPLETQYF. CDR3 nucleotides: TGTGCCATCAGTGAAGCGGGGGGGCCGTTGGAGACCCAGTACTTC.

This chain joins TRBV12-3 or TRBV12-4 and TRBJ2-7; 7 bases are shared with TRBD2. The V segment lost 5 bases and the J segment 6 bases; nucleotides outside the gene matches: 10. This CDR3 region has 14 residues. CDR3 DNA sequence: TGTGCCAGCAGTCCCTTGGCGGGAGATGTCGAGCAGTACTTC. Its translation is CASSPLAGDVEQYF.

This CDR3 is CSAGTLLLRDTQYF. The CDR3 nucleotides read TGCAGCGCCGGGACACTTCTCCTTAGGGATACGCAGTATTTT. The chain recombines TRBV29-1 with TRBJ2-3; D may be TRBD1 (6 bases). CDR1 and CDR2 from the germline V gene are SQVTM and ANQGSEA. V was cut by 7 bases and J by 6 bases, with 20 bases left in between. The CDR3 loop spans 14 amino acids.

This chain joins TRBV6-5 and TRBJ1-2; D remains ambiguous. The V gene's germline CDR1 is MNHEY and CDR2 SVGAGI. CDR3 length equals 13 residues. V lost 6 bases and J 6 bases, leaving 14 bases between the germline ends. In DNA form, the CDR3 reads TGTGCCAGCAGCTACCAGGAAGTGGATGGCTACACCTTC. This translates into CASSYQEVDGYTF.

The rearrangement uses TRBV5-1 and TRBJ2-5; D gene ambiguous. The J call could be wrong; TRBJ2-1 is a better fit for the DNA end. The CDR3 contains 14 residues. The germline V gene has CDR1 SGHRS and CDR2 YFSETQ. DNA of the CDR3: TGCGCCAGCAGCTTGGGACCCGACGGCAATGAGCAGTTCTTC. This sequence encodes CASSLGPDGNEQFF.

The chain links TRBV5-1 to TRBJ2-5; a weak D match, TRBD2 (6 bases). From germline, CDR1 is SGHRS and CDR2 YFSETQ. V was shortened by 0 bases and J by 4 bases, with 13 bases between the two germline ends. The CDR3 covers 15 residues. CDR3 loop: CASSLVPARGETQYF. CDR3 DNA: TGCGCCAGCAGCTTGGTTCCAGCGCGGGGAGAGACCCAGTACTTC.

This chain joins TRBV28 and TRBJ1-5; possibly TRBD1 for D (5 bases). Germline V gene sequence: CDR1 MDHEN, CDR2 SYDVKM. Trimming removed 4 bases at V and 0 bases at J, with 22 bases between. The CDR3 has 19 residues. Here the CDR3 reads CASSSFGTVKLYSNQPQHF. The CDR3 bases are TGTGCCAGCAGTTCCTTTGGGACGGTGAAATTGTATAGCAATCAGCCCCAGCATTTT.

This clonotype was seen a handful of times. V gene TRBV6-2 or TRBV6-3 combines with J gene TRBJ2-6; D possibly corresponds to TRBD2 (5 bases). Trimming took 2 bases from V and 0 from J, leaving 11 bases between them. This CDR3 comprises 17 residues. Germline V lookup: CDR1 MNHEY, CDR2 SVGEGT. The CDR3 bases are TGTGCCAGCAGTTACCCCGAGGGCGCCTCTGGGGCCAACGTCCTGACTTTC. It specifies CASSYPEGASGANVLTF.

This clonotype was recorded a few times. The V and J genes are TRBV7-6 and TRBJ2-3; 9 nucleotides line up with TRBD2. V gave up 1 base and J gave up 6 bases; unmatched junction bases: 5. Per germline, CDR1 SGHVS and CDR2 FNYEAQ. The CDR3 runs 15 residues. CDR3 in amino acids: CASSLGTSVMDTQYF. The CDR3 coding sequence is TGTGCCAGCAGCTTAGGGACTAGCGTGATGGATACGCAGTATTTT.

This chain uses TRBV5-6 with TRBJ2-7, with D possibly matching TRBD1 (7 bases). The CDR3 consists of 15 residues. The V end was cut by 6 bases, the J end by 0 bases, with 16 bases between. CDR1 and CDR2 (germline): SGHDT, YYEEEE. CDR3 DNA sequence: TGTGCCAGCAACTGGCGGGGACAGCTCTCCTACGAGCAGTACTTC. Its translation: CASNWRGQLSYEQYF.

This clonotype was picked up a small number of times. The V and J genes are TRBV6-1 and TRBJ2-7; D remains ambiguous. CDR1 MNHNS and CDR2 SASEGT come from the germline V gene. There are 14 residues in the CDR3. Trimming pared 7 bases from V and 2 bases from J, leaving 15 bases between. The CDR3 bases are TGTGCCAGCATCCTCGCAGAACCAGCCTACGAGCAGTACTTC. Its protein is CASILAEPAYEQYF.

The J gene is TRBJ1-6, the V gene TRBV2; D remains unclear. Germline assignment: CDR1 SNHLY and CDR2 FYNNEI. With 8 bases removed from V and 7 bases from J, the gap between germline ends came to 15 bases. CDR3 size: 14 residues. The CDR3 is CASCQRAGNSPLHF. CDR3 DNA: TGTGCCAGCTGTCAGAGAGCTGGGAATTCACCCCTCCACTTT.

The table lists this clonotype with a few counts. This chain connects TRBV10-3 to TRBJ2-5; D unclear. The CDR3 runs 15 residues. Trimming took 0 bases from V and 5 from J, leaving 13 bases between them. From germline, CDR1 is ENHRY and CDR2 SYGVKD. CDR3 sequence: CAISESINPRETQYF. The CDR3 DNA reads TGTGCCATCAGTGAGTCGATCAACCCACGGGAGACCCAGTACTTC.

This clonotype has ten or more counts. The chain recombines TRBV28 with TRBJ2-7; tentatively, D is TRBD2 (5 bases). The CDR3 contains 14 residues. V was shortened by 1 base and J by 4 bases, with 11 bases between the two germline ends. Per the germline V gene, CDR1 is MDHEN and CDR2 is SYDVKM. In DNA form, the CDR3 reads TGTGCCAGCAGTTTATATTCCGGGAATTACGAGCAGTACTTC. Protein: CASSLYSGNYEQYF.

The CDR3 region has the DNA TGTGCCAGCAGTGGCGGGACGGGTTCGCGAACCGGGGAGCTGTTTTTT. It codes for CASSGGTGSRTGELFF. The chain combines TRBV6-1 with TRBJ2-2, with D possibly matching TRBD2 (6 bases). CDR1 MNHNS and CDR2 SASEGT come from the germline V gene. Trimming stripped 4 bases from V and 5 bases from J, with 17 bases between. The CDR3 is 16 residues long.

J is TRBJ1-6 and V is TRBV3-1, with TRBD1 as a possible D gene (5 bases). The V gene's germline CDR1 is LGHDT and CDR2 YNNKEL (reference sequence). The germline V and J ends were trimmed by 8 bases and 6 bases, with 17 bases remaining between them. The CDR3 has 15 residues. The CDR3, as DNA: TGTGCCAGCGCCACCGGGGCTTCTACTAATTCACCCCTCCACTTT. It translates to CASATGASTNSPLHF.

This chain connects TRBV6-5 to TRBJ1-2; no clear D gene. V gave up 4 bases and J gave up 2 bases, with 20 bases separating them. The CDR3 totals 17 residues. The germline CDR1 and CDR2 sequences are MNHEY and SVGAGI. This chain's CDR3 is CASSSQDRVLGNYGYTF. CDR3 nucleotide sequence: TGTGCCAGCAGTTCCCAAGATAGGGTCCTAGGCAACTATGGCTACACCTTC.

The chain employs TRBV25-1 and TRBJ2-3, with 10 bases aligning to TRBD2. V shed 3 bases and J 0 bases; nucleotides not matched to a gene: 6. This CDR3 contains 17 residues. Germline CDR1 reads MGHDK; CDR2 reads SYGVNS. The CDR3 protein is CASSDGTSVPSTDTQYF. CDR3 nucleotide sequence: TGTGCCAGCAGTGACGGGACTAGCGTACCTAGCACAGATACGCAGTATTTT.